Presented here are 5 T cell receptor beta chains from one specimen sequenced in a study of memory CD4+ T cells and cytomegalovirus serostatus. Measured with immunoSEQ multiplex PCR; TCRdb has only the in-frame clones, and not every one. The data contain tens of thousands of clones, roughly 84% of them singletons. Single viable CD3+CD4+CD8-CD45RO+ cells were sorted as the memory CD4+ T cells. Input material: memory CD4+ T cells from blood. The receptors originated from an adult in good health and CMV-seronegative. Some clones in this sample may be carry-over from other donors' samples.

The chain carries TRBV20-1 and TRBJ2-7; 11 nucleotides agree with TRBD2. The CDR3 contains 11 residues. Germline values: CDR1 DFQATT, CDR2 SNEGSKA (reference sequence). In DNA form, the CDR3 reads TGCAGGGCGACTAGCGGGAACGAGCAGTACTTC. Protein: CRATSGNEQYF.

The chain recombines TRBV7-2 with TRBJ2-1; TRBD2 matches 16 bases. The J segment lost 6 bases and the V segment lost 3 bases, leaving 11 bases of the junction unmatched. In germline, CDR1 is SGHTA, CDR2 FQGNSA. The CDR3 totals 19 residues. CDR3 bases: TGTGCCAGCAGCTTCACCGGGACTAGCGGGAGGGGTGTAGGCAATGAGCAGTTCTTC. This gives the protein CASSFTGTSGRGVGNEQFF.

In this sample, this clone turned up a few times. The genes are TRBV30 and TRBJ2-1, with a weak D call TRBD2 (6 bases). V gave up 0 bases and J gave up 1 base, with 13 bases separating them. Germline CDR1 is GTSNPN and CDR2 is SVGIG (reference sequence). The CDR3 runs 16 residues. The CDR3 coding sequence is TGTGCCTGGAGTGTAGTGGGGGGAGGTTCCTACAATGAGCAGTTCTTC. Translated: CAWSVVGGGSYNEQFF.

The chain recombines TRBV2 with TRBJ2-3; a possible D gene is TRBD2 (5 bases). V was clipped by 7 bases and J by 0 bases, with 14 bases between them. The V gene's germline CDR1 is SNHLY and CDR2 FYNNEI. The CDR3 runs 15 residues. CDR3 sequence reads: CASKAQRGSTDTQYF. The CDR3 nucleotides are TGTGCCAGCAAGGCCCAGCGAGGGAGCACAGATACGCAGTATTTT.

This clone was seen a handful of times. The chain couples TRBV4-2 to TRBJ2-6, with 9 positions matching TRBD1. CDR1 and CDR2 (germline): LGHNA, YNFKEQ. CDR3 size: 18 residues. The V and J ends lost 1 base and 2 bases, in that order; junction bases with no gene match: 6. In nucleotides, the CDR3 is TGTGCCAGCAGCCAAGGGACAGGGGTTCCACCTGGGGCCAACGTCCTGACTTTC. Its translation: CASSQGTGVPPGANVLTF.